Here is one TCR beta chain with its context. This sample stems from a study of blood T cells in healthy people across ages. Through a sample-barcoded 5' primer and a J-beta primer mix, a second PCR was run for roughly 7 to 12 cycles. TCRdb ran MiXCR on the 5' RACE reads and lists one entry per CDR3 protein. The data hold some 900,000 distinct CDR3 sequences, with roughly 48% observed a single time. The CDR3 is 18 amino acids. V shed 0 bases and J 3 bases; nucleotides not matched to a gene: 13. Germline V lookup: CDR1 SGHDT, CDR2 YYEEEE. Sequencing used blood. The chain employs TRBV5-6 and TRBJ1-1, with 8 bases fitting TRBD1. This TCR was recovered from a man younger than 40 in good health. In DNA form, the CDR3 reads TGTGCCAGCAGCTTGGTTGCAGGGGGCGATTGGCATTACACTGAAGCTTTCTTT. Translated: CASSLVAGGDWHYTEAFF. Filled out from reference TRBV5-6 and TRBJ1-1, the complete variable domain reads DAGVTQSPTHLIKTRGQQVTLRCSPKSGHDTVSWYQQALGQGPQFIFQYYEEEERQRGNFPDRFSGHQFPNYSSELNVNALLLGDSALYLCASSLVAGGDWHYTEAFFGQGTRLTVV.